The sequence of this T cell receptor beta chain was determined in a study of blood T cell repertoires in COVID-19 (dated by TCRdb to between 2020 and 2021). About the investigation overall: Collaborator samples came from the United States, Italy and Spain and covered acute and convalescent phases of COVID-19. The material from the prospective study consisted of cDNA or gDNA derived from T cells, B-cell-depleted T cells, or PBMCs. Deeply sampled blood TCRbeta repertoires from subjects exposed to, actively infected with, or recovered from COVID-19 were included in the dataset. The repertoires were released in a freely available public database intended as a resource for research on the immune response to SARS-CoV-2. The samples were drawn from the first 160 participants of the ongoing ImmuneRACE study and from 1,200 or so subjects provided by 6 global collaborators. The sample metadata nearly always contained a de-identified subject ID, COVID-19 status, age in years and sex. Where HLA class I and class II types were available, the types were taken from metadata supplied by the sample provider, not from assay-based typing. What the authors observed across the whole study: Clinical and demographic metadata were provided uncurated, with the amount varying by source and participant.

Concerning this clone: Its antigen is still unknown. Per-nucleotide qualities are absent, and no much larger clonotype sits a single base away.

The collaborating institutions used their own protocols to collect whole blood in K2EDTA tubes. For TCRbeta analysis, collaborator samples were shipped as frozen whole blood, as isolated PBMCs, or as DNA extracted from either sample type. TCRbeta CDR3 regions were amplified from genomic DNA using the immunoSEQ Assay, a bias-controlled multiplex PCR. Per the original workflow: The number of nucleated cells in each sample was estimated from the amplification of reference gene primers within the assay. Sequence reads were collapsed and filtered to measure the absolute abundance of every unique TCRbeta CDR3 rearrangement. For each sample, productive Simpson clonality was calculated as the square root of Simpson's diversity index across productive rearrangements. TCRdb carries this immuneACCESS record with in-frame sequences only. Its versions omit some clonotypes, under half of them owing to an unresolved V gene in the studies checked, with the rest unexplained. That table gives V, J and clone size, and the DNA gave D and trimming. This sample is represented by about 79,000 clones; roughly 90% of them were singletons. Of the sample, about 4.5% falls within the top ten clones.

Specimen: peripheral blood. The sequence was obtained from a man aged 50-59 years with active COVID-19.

The CDR3 region reads CASSLYGGTEETQYF. The DNA sequence is given as TGTGCCAGCAGCTTATACGGCGGGACCGAAGAGACCCAGTACTTC. The chain employs TRBV7-8 and TRBJ2-5, with TRBD2 perhaps the D gene, on 6 matching bases. Based on the germline V gene, the CDR1 and CDR2 sequences are SGHVS and FQNEAQ. The CDR3, from cysteine to phenylalanine, totals 15 residues. Only the CDR3 portion is preserved as DNA: 45 bases, with reading frame beginning at the first base. Trimming at the junction amounts to 2 bases on V and 3 bases on J, and the germline ends lie 13 bases apart. The CDR3 plus the reference TRBV7-8 and TRBJ2-5 genes for the other parts give the full variable domain: GAGVSQSPRYKVAKRGQDVALRCDPISGHVSLFWYQQALGQGPEFLTYFQNEAQLDKSGLPSDRFFAERPEGSVSTLKIQRTQQEDSAVYLCASSLYGGTEETQYFGPGTRLLVL.